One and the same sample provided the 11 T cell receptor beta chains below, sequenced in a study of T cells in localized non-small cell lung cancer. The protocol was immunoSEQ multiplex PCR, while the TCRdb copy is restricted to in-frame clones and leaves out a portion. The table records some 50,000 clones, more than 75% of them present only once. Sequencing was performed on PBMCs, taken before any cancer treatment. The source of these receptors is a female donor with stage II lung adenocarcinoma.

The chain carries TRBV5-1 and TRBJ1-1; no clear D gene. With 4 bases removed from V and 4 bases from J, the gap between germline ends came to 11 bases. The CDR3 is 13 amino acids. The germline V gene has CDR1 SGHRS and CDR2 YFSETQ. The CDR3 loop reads CASSPGGGTEAFF. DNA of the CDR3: TGCGCCAGCAGCCCCGGCGGCGGCACTGAAGCTTTCTTT.

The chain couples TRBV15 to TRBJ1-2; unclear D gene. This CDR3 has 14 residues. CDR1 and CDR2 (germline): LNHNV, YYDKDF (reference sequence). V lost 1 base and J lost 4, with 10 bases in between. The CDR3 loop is CATSRGRVGYGYTF. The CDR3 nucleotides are TGTGCCACCAGCAGAGGAAGGGTGGGCTATGGCTACACCTTC.

The CDR3 DNA reads as TGTGCCAGCAGGACAGGGGGCTCTGGGCGGAACACTGAAGCTTTCTTT. Translated: CASRTGGSGRNTEAFF. This rearrangement joins TRBV27 to TRBJ1-1; 10 bases map to TRBD1. CDR3 length equals 16 residues. The germline V gene has CDR1 MNHEY and CDR2 SMNVEV (reference sequence). With 6 bases clipped from V and 1 base from J, the junction kept 8 bases outside the gene matches.

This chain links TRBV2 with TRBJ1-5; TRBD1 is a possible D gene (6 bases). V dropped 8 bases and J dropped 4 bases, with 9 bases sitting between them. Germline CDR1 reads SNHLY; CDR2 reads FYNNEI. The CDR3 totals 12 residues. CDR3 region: CASWTENQPQHF. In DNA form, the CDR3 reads TGTGCCAGCTGGACAGAAAATCAGCCCCAGCATTTT.

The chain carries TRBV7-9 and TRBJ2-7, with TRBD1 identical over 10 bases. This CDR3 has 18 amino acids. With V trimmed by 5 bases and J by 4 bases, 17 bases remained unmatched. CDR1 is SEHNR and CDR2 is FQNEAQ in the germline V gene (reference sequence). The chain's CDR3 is CASSTGQGRKGSGYEQYF. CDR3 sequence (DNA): TGTGCCAGCAGCACGGGACAGGGGAGAAAGGGATCGGGTTACGAGCAGTACTTC.

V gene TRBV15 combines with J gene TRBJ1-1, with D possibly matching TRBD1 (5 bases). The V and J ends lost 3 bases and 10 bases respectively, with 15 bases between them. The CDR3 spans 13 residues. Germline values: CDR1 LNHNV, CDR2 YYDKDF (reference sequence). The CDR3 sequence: CATSRGDSGTAFF. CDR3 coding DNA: TGTGCCACCAGCAGGGGTGATTCGGGGACAGCTTTCTTT. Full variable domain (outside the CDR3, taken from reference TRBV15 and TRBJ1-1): DAMVIQNPRYQVTQFGKPVTLSCSQTLNHNVMYWYQQKSSQAPKLLFHYYDKDFNNEADTPDNFQSRRPNTSFCFLDIRSPGLGDTAMYLCATSRGDSGTAFFGQGTRLTVV.

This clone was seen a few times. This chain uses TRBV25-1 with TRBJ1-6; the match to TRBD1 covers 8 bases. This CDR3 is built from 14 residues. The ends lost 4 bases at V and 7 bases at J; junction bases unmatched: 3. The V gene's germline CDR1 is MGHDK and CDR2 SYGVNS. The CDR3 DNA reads TGTGCCAGCAGTGCCCGGACAGGGAATTCACCCCTCCACTTT. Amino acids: CASSARTGNSPLHF. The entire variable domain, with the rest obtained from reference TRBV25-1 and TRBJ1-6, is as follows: EADIYQTPRYLVIGTGKKITLECSQTMGHDKMYWYQQDPGMELHLIHYSYGVNSTEKGDLSSESTVSRIRTEHFPLTLESARPSHTSQYLCASSARTGNSPLHFGNGTRLTVT.

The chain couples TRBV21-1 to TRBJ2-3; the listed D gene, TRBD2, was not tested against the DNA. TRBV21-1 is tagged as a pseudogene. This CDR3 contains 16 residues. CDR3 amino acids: CASSGAVAGDTDTQYF. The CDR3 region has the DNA TGTGCCAGCAGCGGAGCGGTAGCGGGGGACACAGATACGCAGTATTTT.

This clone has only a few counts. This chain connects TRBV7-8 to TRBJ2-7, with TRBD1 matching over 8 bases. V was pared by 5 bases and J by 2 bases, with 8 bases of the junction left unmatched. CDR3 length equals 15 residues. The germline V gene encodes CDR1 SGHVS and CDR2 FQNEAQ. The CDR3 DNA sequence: TGTGCCAGCAGCCCCCGGGACAGGAAGACCTACGAGCAGTACTTC. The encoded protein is CASSPRDRKTYEQYF.

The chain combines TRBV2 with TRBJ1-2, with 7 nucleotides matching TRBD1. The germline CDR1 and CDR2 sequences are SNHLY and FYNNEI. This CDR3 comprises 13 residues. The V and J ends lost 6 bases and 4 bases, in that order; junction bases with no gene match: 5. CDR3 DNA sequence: TGTGCCAGCAGAGACAGGGTAGGCTATGGCTACACCTTC. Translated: CASRDRVGYGYTF.

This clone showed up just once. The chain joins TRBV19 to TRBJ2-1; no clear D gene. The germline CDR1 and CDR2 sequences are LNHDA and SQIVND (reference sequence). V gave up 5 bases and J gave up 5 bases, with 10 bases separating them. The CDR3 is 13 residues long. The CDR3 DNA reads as TGTGCCAGTAGTGTTCGAGGCCACAATGAGCAGTTCTTC. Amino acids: CASSVRGHNEQFF.